This T cell receptor beta chain was observed in a study of blood T cell repertoires in COVID-19. Study in general: Sources were T cells, B-cell-depleted T cells, or PBMCs; the material itself was cDNA or gDNA.

Enrollees, about 18 to 90 years old, lived in 24 US areas. Each participant's cohort was designated according to participant-reported clinical history. Germline CDR1 and CDR2: SNHLY and FYNNEI. V lost 6 bases and J lost 3, with 6 bases in between. The CDR3 length is 11 residues. As handled by the study authors: Reference gene primer amplification gave estimated nucleated cell counts. Produced via immunoSEQ multiplex PCR; TCRdb's table is partial and in-frame only. The V and J calls and clone size were taken over from that table, and D and trimming were inferred from the DNA. This table holds under 150,000 clones, roughly 90% found once.

The rearrangement uses TRBV2 and TRBJ2-7; D is ambiguous. This sequence was found in a woman in her 30s with acute COVID-19. The sequenced material came from PBMCs or T cells enriched from blood (not recorded which). CDR3 loop: CASRLSYEQYF. The CDR3 DNA is TGTGCCAGCAGGCTTAGCTACGAGCAGTACTTC.